A single T cell receptor (beta chain) is shown here with its context. Its antigen is unknown. The CDR3 has 16 residues. Trimming at V came to 1 base and at J to 0 bases, leaving 5 bases not matched to a gene. Germline CDR1 reads SGHDN; CDR2 reads FVKESK. These data originate in a study of chemoradiotherapy in HPV16-positive cancers. Study-wide context: Two HPV16-positive patients' cells yielded candidate HPV-specific clones and common motifs.

Assay: immunoSEQ multiplex PCR; the TCRdb copy retains only in-frame clones and omits some. In the table there are around 1,700 clones, around four fifths of which are singletons. Points from the study as a whole: Functional assays defining HPV-specific T cells used only a couple of HPV16-positive patients. Candidate HPV-specific clones and E7-related TCR motifs grew in tumor during treatment. Better recurrence-free survival went with HPV-responsive T-cell expansion in HPV16-positive patients.

This material consisted of tumor tissue, taken from a patient who underwent chemoradiotherapy. The TCR sequence derives from a human donor with HPV-associated anogenital cancer. The chain recombines TRBV14 with TRBJ2-5; 7 positions agree with TRBD1. The CDR3 DNA is TGTGCCAGCAGCCAAGGGTCAGGACAGGACCAAGAGACCCAGTACTTC. Encoded protein: CASSQGSGQDQETQYF. Supplemented by reference TRBV14 and TRBJ2-5, the full variable domain reads EAGVTQFPSHSVIEKGQTVTLRCDPISGHDNLYWYRRVMGKEIKFLLHFVKESKQDESGMPNNRFLAERTGGTYSTLKVQPAELEDSGVYFCASSQGSGQDQETQYFGPGTRLLVL.